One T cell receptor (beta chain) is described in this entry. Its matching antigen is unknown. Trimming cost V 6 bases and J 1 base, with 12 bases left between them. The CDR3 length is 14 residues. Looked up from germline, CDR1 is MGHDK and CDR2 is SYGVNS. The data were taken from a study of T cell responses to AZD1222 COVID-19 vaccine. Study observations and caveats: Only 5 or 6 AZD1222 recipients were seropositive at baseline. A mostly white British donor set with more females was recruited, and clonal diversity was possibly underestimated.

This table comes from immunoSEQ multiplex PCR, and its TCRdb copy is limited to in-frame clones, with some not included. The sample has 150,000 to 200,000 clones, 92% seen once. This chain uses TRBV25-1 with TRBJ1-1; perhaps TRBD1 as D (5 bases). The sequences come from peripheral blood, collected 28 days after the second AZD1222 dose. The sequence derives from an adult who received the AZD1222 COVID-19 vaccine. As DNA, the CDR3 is TGTGCCAGCAGGTCACATGGACAGAACACTGAAGCTTTCTTT. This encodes CASRSHGQNTEAFF.